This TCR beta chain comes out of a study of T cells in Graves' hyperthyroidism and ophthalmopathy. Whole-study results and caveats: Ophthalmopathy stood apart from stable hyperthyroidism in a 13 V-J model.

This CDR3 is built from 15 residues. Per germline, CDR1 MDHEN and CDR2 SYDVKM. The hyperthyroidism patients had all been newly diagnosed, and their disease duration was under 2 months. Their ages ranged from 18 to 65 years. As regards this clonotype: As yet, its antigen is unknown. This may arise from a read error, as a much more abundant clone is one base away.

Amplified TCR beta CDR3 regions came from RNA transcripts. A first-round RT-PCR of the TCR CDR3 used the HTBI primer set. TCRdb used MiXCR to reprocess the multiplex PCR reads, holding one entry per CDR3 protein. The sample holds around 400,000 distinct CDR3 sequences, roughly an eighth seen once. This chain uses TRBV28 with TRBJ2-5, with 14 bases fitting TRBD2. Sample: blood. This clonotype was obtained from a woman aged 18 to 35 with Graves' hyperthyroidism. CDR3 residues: CASSPPGLAGETRYF. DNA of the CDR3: TGTGCCAGCAGCCCCCCGGGACTAGCGGGGGAGACCCGGTACTTC.